A selection of T cell receptor beta chains follows, all from one sample in a study. One entry per CDR3 protein, called by TCRdb with MiXCR from the 5' RACE reads. The sample yields about 43,000 distinct CDR3 sequences, 25% to 35% seen once. The sequenced material came from memory CD4+ T cells sorted from a lymph node. The receptors derive from a female donor with breast cancer. The CDR3 runs from the conserved cysteine through the conserved F or W. Each record gives: V gene, D gene, clone size, J gene, CDR3 protein, CDR3 DNA. A D gene is named only where the DNA matches it firmly. The size entry is marked missing in some rows and otherwise reads once, few, many or a size class.

v_call: TRBV5-4
d_call: NA
clone_size: few
j_call: TRBJ2-1
cdr3_aa: CASSLVEGKGYEQFF
cdr3_nt: TGTGCCAGCAGCTTGGTTGAGGGAAAGGGCTATGAGCAGTTCTTC

v_call: TRBV4-3
d_call: TRBD1
clone_size: few
j_call: TRBJ2-2
cdr3_aa: CASSQAIQGAGELFF
cdr3_nt: TGCGCCAGCAGCCAAGCCATACAGGGGGCCGGGGAGCTGTTTTTT

v_call: TRBV20-1
d_call: NA
clone_size: many
j_call: TRBJ1-5
cdr3_aa: CSARDRVTGQSQPQHF
cdr3_nt: TGCAGTGCTAGAGATCGAGTGACAGGACAAAGTCAGCCCCAGCATTTT

v_call: TRBV7-8
d_call: TRBD2
clone_size: NA
j_call: TRBJ2-2
cdr3_aa: CASSIRRTSGNTGELFF
cdr3_nt: TGTGCCAGCAGCATCAGACGGACTAGCGGGAACACCGGGGAGCTGTTTTTT

v_call: TRBV27
d_call: NA
clone_size: NA
j_call: TRBJ2-5
cdr3_aa: CASSRRGQETQYF
cdr3_nt: TGTGCCAGCAGTCGCAGGGGCCAAGAGACCCAGTACTTC

v_call: TRBV9
d_call: NA
clone_size: NA
j_call: TRBJ2-1
cdr3_aa: CASGKMGDPGRSVRFF
cdr3_nt: TGTGCCAGCGGTAAGATGGGGGACCCCGGCCGGAGTGTGCGGTTCTTC

v_call: TRBV5-1
d_call: NA
clone_size: few
j_call: TRBJ2-5
cdr3_aa: CASSLAPGQETQYF
cdr3_nt: TGCGCCAGCAGCTTGGCCCCAGGGCAAGAGACCCAGTACTTC

v_call: TRBV12-3/TRBV12-4
d_call: TRBD1
clone_size: NA
j_call: TRBJ1-4
cdr3_aa: CASSPTPGTGAQIGVSEKLFF
cdr3_nt: TGTGCCAGCAGTCCCACCCCCGGGACAGGGGCGCAAATCGGCGTTAGTGAAAAACTGTTTTTT

v_call: TRBV18
d_call: NA
clone_size: NA
j_call: TRBJ1-1
cdr3_aa: CASSSTQGGNTEAFF
cdr3_nt: TGTGCCAGCTCGTCGACTCAGGGAGGGAACACTGAAGCTTTCTTT

v_call: TRBV15
d_call: NA
clone_size: few
j_call: TRBJ1-1
cdr3_aa: CATSTARGDTEAFF
cdr3_nt: TGTGCCACCAGCACTGCACGGGGGGACACTGAAGCTTTCTTT

v_call: TRBV5-1
d_call: NA
clone_size: medium-sized
j_call: TRBJ2-1
cdr3_aa: CASSSWTDNEQFF
cdr3_nt: TGCGCCAGCAGCTCATGGACTGACAATGAGCAGTTCTTC

v_call: TRBV2
d_call: NA
clone_size: NA
j_call: TRBJ1-5
cdr3_aa: CVSSAGAGSNQPQHF
cdr3_nt: TGTGTCAGCAGTGCTGGGGCAGGAAGCAATCAGCCCCAGCATTTT

v_call: TRBV29-1
d_call: TRBD2
clone_size: few
j_call: TRBJ2-7
cdr3_aa: CSAGTSGSSYEQYF
cdr3_nt: TGCAGCGCGGGAACTAGCGGGAGCTCCTACGAGCAGTACTTC

v_call: TRBV5-4
d_call: NA
clone_size: few
j_call: TRBJ2-7
cdr3_aa: CASSSSDRDYEQYF
cdr3_nt: TGTGCCAGCAGCTCTAGCGACAGGGACTACGAGCAGTACTTC

v_call: TRBV27
d_call: NA
clone_size: NA
j_call: TRBJ2-1
cdr3_aa: CASSPLSVLANEQFF
cdr3_nt: TGTGCCAGCAGTCCGCTTAGCGTTCTCGCCAATGAGCAGTTCTTC

v_call: TRBV9
d_call: NA
clone_size: few
j_call: TRBJ2-1
cdr3_aa: CVSSVAPAVEQFF
cdr3_nt: TGTGTCAGCAGCGTAGCCCCAGCGGTCGAGCAGTTCTTC

v_call: TRBV28
d_call: TRBD2
clone_size: NA
j_call: TRBJ2-1
cdr3_aa: CASRSTSGRLGIF
cdr3_nt: TGTGCCAGCAGATCTACTAGCGGGAGACTCGGGATCTTC

v_call: TRBV7-6
d_call: TRBD1
clone_size: many
j_call: TRBJ2-3
cdr3_aa: CASSIRLMGQPRTDTQYF
cdr3_nt: TGTGCCAGCAGCATACGACTTATGGGACAGCCCCGCACAGATACGCAGTATTTT

v_call: TRBV6-2/TRBV6-3
d_call: TRBD1
clone_size: few
j_call: TRBJ2-7
cdr3_aa: CASSFGQETYEQYF
cdr3_nt: TGTGCCAGCAGTTTTGGACAGGAGACATACGAGCAGTACTTC

v_call: TRBV6-2/TRBV6-3
d_call: TRBD1
clone_size: NA
j_call: TRBJ2-3
cdr3_aa: CASRPGQGSDTQYF
cdr3_nt: TGTGCCAGCAGGCCGGGACAGGGCTCAGATACGCAGTATTTT

v_call: TRBV4-1
d_call: TRBD1
clone_size: NA
j_call: TRBJ2-1
cdr3_aa: CASSQEGTGFDEQFF
cdr3_nt: TGCGCCAGCAGCCAAGAAGGGACAGGGTTCGATGAGCAGTTCTTC

v_call: TRBV5-1
d_call: NA
clone_size: NA
j_call: TRBJ2-7
cdr3_aa: CASSPATGFLPYEQYF
cdr3_nt: TGCGCCAGCAGTCCCGCGACAGGCTTCCTACCCTACGAGCAGTACTTC